This TCR beta chain derives from a study of blood T cell repertoires in COVID-19. Whole-study context: Samples came from the United States, Italy and Spain, spanning acute and convalescent COVID-19.

CDR3 length: 14 residues. Per the germline V gene, CDR1 is SGHVS and CDR2 is FQNEAQ. V dropped 3 bases and J dropped 5 bases, with 13 bases sitting between them. In the study's own analysis: Estimation of nucleated cell counts was performed using reference gene primer amplification. Using immunoSEQ multiplex PCR, the repertoire was profiled, and TCRdb retains in-frame clones only, with some absent. The DNA was the basis for D and trimming; V, J and clone size are from that table. The sample comprises 80,000 or so clones, about 80% of which are singletons, and about 10% rests with the top ten. V gene TRBV7-8 combines with J gene TRBJ1-1; D may be TRBD1 (6 bases). Sequences were obtained from peripheral blood. This sequence originates from a human donor in a cohort sampled during active COVID-19. Here the CDR3 reads CASSFAGVGTEAFF. The CDR3 DNA is TGTGCCAGCAGCTTCGCAGGGGTCGGGACTGAAGCTTTCTTT.